The 15 T cell receptor beta chains reported below all come from one sample, sequenced in a study of shared clonotypes between healthy human individuals. TCRdb's table, derived via immunoSEQ multiplex PCR, lists solely in-frame clones and lacks some. Of around 940,000 clones listed, over 75% are singletons. The sequencing sample was made of memory CD4+ T cells sorted from blood. Subset defined: CD45RA-negative fraction. These receptors were obtained from a man between 18 and 35 years old in good health.

This clone appeared a single time. J is TRBJ1-6 and V is TRBV30; D perhaps matches TRBD1 (5 bases). The CDR3 contains 15 residues. From germline, CDR1 is GTSNPN and CDR2 SVGIG (reference sequence). Between the trimmed V and J ends, which lost 4 bases and 9 bases, there was a span of 19 bases. CDR3 sequence reads: CAWTDPGLTSSPLHF. The CDR3 nucleotides are TGTGCCTGGACCGACCCGGGACTGACAAGTTCACCCCTCCACTTT.

The V gene is TRBV5-4, the J gene TRBJ2-5; 9 bases agree with TRBD2. Germline loops: CDR1 SGHNT, CDR2 YYREEE (reference sequence). The V gene end was trimmed by 3 bases and the J gene end by 3 bases; junction bases not matched to a gene: 9. This CDR3 comprises 16 residues. Written as DNA, the CDR3 is TGTGCCAGCAGCTCCACGAGAGCGGGGGGAAAAGAGACCCAGTACTTC. This codes for CASSSTRAGGKETQYF.

This chain uses TRBV10-1 with TRBJ1-1, with 8 bases matching TRBD1. The V gene's germline CDR1 is WNHNN and CDR2 SYGVQD (reference sequence). This CDR3 comprises 15 residues. V lost 3 bases to trimming and J lost 5 bases; unmatched junction nucleotides: 8. This CDR3 reads CASSDRRTGKTEAFF. For the CDR3, the DNA is TGCGCCAGCAGTGATCGAAGGACAGGGAAAACTGAAGCTTTCTTT.

There are a few counts of this clone. Other DNA sequences in this specimen translate into the identical CDR3. The rearrangement joins TRBV5-6 to TRBJ1-6; D is unresolved. The CDR3 runs to 13 residues. In germline, CDR1 is SGHDT, CDR2 YYEEEE. V was clipped by 4 bases and J by 4 bases, with 6 bases between them. The CDR3 coding sequence is TGTGCCAGCAGCCGACCGTATAATTCACCCCTCCACTTT. Translation: CASSRPYNSPLHF.

The rearrangement uses TRBV14 and TRBJ2-3, with 8 bases lining up with TRBD2. The V gene end was trimmed by 0 bases and the J gene end by 2 bases; junction bases not matched to a gene: 4. There are 16 residues in the CDR3. The germline V gene has CDR1 SGHDN and CDR2 FVKESK. CDR3 DNA: TGTGCCAGCAGCCAAGATCCGGGAGGGCCCACAGATACGCAGTATTTT. It is translated as CASSQDPGGPTDTQYF. The whole variable domain, remainder taken from reference TRBV14 and TRBJ2-3, is EAGVTQFPSHSVIEKGQTVTLRCDPISGHDNLYWYRRVMGKEIKFLLHFVKESKQDESGMPNNRFLAERTGGTYSTLKVQPAELEDSGVYFCASSQDPGGPTDTQYFGPGTRLTVL.

V is TRBV6-6 and J is TRBJ1-6, with a weak D call TRBD1 (5 bases). Germline CDR1 is MNHNY and CDR2 is SVGAGI (reference sequence). The CDR3 is made up of 15 amino acids. The ends were cut back, 6 bases at V and 11 bases at J, with 20 bases in the middle. CDR3 amino acids: CASSLKEGSRTPLHF. For the CDR3, the DNA is TGTGCCAGCAGCCTCAAGGAGGGGAGTAGGACACCCCTCCACTTT.

This chain links TRBV20-1 with TRBJ2-7; tentative D call: TRBD2 (6 bases). This CDR3 has 11 residues. Per the germline V gene, CDR1 is DFQATT and CDR2 is SNEGSKA (reference sequence). V lost 6 bases and J lost 6, with 12 bases in between. The CDR3 DNA is TGCAGTGCGATGCTAGCGTTCGAGCAGTACTTC. It encodes CSAMLAFEQYF.

The chain employs TRBV11-1 and TRBJ2-7; 9 bases are a match to TRBD1. Trimming removed 4 bases from V and 2 bases from J; junction bases left unmatched: 6. Germline V gene sequence: CDR1 SGHAT, CDR2 FQDESV (reference sequence). The CDR3 is made up of 15 amino acids. The DNA for the CDR3 is TGTGCCAGCAGCTCGGCCGGGACAGGGACCTACGAGCAGTACTTC. Its protein product is CASSSAGTGTYEQYF.

J is TRBJ1-1 and V is TRBV30, with D maybe TRBD1 (6 bases). CDR3 length equals 15 residues. V was shortened by 0 bases and J by 1 base, with 12 bases between the two germline ends. Germline V gene lookup returns CDR1 GTSNPN and CDR2 SVGIG (reference sequence). CDR3: CAWSVRGVTNTEAFF. As DNA, the CDR3 is TGTGCCTGGAGTGTAAGGGGGGTGACGAACACTGAAGCTTTCTTT.

The chain combines TRBV6-1 with TRBJ1-2; D call uncertain. The germline CDR1 and CDR2 sequences are MNHNS and SASEGT. This CDR3 region has 12 residues. V lost 7 bases to trimming and J lost 7 bases, with 13 bases between them. CDR3 loop: CASISGVRGYTF. CDR3 sequence (DNA): TGTGCCAGCATCTCAGGCGTCCGTGGCTACACCTTC.

The chain is built from TRBV30 and TRBJ1-5; perhaps TRBD1 as D (5 bases). Germline CDR1 is GTSNPN and CDR2 is SVGIG (reference sequence). Trimming removed 1 base from V and 6 bases from J, with 10 bases in between. This CDR3 is built from 13 residues. CDR3 sequence reads: CAWSARGGQPQHF. The CDR3 nucleotides are TGTGCCTGGAGTGCGAGGGGAGGTCAGCCCCAGCATTTT.

The chain couples TRBV5-4 to TRBJ1-1; TRBD1 matches 7 bases. The CDR3 extends over 15 amino acids. V lost 4 bases and J lost 3; bases outside the gene matches: 9. Looked up from germline, CDR1 is SGHNT and CDR2 is YYREEE (reference sequence). The CDR3 protein is CASSPQTGRDTEAFF. The CDR3 DNA reads as TGTGCCAGCAGCCCGCAGACAGGGCGAGACACTGAAGCTTTCTTT.

The chain combines TRBV29-1 with TRBJ2-4, with 12 bases aligning to TRBD1. The CDR3 runs to 14 residues. The J segment lost 2 bases and the V segment lost 6 bases, leaving 2 bases of the junction unmatched. Germline lookup yields CDR1 SQVTM and CDR2 ANQGSEA. CDR3 sequence: CSVGQGATKNIQYF. Written as DNA, the CDR3 is TGCAGCGTGGGACAGGGGGCGACCAAAAACATTCAGTACTTC.

This rearrangement joins TRBV6-1 to TRBJ1-6, with 8 positions matching TRBD1. The CDR3 length is 16 residues. The germline V gene encodes CDR1 MNHNS and CDR2 SASEGT. V dropped 2 bases and J dropped 6; count of bases not matched to a gene: 6. CDR3 in DNA: TGTGCCAGCAGTGAAAAAGGAGACAGGGGTAATTCACCCCTCCACTTT. Protein sequence: CASSEKGDRGNSPLHF.

The chain couples TRBV7-2 to TRBJ2-1; unclear D gene. This CDR3 spans 16 amino acids. The V gene lost 1 base and the J gene lost 0 bases, with 10 bases spanning the gap. Germline assignment: CDR1 SGHTA and CDR2 FQGNSA. CDR3 nucleotide sequence: TGTGCCAGCAGCTTAGATGCGGCCAGCTCCTACAATGAGCAGTTCTTC. Residues: CASSLDAASSYNEQFF.